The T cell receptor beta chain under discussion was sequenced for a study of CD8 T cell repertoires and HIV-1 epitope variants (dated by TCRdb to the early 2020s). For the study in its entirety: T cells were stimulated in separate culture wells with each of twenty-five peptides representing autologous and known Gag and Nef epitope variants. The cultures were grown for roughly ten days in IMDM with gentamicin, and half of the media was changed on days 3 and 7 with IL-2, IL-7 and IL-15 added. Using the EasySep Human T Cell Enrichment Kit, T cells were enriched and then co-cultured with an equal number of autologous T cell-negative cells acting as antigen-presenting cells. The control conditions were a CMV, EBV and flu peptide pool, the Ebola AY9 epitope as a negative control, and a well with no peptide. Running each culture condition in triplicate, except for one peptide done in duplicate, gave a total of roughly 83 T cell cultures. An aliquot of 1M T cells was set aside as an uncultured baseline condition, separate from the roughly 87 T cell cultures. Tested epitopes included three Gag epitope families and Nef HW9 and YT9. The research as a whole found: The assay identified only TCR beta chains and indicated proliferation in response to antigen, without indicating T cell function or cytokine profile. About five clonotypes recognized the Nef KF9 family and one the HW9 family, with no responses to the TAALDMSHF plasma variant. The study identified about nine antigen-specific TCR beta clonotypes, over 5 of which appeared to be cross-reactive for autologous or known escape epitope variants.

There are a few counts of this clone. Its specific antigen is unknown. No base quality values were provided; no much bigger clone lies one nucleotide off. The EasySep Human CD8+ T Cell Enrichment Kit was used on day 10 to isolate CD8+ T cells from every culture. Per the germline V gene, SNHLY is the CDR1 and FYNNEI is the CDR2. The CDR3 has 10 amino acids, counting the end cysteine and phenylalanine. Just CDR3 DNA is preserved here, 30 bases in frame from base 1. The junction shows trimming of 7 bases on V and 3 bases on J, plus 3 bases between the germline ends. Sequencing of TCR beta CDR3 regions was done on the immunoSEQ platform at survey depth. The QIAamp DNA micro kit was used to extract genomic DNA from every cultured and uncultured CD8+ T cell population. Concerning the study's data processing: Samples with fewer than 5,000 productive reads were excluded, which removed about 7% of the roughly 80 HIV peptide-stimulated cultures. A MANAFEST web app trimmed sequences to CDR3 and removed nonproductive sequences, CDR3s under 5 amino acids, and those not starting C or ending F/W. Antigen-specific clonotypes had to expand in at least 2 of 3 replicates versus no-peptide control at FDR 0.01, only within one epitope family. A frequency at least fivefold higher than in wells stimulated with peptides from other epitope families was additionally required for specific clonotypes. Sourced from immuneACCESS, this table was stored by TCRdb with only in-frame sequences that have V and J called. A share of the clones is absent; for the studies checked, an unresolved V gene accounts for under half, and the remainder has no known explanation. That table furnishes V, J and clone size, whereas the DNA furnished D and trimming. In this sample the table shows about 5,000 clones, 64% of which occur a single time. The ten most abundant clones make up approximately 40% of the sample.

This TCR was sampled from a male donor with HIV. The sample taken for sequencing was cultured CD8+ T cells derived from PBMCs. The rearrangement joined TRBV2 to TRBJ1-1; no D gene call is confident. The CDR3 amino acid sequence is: CASTHTEAFF. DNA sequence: TGTGCCAGCACCCACACTGAAGCTTTCTTT.